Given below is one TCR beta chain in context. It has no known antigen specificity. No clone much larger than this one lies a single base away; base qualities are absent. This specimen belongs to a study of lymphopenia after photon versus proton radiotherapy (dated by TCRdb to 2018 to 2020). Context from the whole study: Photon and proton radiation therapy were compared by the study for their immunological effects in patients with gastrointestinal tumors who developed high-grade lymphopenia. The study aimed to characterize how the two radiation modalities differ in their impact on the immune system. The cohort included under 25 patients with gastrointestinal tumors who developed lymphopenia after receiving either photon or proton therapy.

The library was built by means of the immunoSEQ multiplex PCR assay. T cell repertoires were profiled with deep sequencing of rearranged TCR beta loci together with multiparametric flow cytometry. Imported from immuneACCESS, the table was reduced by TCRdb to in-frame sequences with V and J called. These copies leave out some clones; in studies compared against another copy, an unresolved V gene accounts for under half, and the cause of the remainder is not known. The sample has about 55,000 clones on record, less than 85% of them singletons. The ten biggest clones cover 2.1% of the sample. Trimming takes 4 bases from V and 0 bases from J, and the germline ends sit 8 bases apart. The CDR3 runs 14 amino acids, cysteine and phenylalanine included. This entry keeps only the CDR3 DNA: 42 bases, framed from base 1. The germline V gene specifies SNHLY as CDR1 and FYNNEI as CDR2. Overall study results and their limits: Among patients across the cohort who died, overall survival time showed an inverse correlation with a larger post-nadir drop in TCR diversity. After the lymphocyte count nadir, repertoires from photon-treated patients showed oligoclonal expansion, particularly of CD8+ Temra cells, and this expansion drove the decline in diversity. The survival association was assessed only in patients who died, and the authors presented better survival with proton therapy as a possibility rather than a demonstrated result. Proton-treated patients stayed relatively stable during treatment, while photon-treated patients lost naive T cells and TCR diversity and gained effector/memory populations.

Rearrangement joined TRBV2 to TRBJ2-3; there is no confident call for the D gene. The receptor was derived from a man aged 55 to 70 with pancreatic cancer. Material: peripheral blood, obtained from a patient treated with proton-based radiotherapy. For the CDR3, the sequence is CASSGGFSTDTQYF. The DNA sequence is TGTGCCAGCAGTGGTGGATTTAGCACAGATACGCAGTATTTT.